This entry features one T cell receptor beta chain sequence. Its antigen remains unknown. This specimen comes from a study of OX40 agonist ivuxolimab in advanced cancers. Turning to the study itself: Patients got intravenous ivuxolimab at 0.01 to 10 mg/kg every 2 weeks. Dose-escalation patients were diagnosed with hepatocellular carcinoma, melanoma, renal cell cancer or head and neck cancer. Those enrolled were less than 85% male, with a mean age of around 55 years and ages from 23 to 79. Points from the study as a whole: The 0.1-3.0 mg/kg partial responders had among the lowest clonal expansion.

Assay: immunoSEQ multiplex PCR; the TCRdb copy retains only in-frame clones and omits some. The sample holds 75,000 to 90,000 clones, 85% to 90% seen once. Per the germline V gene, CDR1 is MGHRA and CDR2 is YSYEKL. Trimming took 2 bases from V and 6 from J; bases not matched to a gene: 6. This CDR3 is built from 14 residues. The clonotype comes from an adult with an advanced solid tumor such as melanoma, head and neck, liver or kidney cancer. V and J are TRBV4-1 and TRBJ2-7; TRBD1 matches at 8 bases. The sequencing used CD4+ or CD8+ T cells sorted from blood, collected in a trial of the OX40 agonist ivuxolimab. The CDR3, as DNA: TGCGCCAGCAGCCAACAGACAGGGGTCATCGAGCAGTACTTC. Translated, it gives CASSQQTGVIEQYF.